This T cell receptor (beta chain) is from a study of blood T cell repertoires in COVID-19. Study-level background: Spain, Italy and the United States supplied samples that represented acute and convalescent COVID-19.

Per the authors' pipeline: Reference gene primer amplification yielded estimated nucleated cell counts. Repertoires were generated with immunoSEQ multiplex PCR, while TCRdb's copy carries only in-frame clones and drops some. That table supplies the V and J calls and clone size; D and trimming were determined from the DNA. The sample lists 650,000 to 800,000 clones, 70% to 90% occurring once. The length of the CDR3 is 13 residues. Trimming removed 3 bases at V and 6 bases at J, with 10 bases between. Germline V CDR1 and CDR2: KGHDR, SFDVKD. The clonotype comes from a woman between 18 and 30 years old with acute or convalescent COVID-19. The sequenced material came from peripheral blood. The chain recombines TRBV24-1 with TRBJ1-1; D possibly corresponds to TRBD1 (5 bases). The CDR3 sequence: CATSDRGGAEAFF. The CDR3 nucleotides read TGTGCCACCAGTGATCGGGGGGGGGCTGAAGCTTTCTTT.